This paragraph reports one TCR beta chain. Its antigen is not known. CDR3 length equals 11 residues. V was cut by 3 bases and J by 4 bases, with 4 bases left in between. CDR1 is MDHEN and CDR2 is SYDVKM in the germline V gene. Extracted from the samples, RNA was reverse transcribed into cDNA to serve as the sequencing template. Some clones are missing from TCRdb's copy, which holds only in-frame ones; the method was immunoSEQ multiplex PCR. The sample yields roughly 64,000 clones, 44% seen once. This entry comes from a study of CD8+ T cells in alopecia areata. Overall study findings and caveats: Normal skin's resident alphabeta T cells are also sequenced in scalp samples. Lesional scalp, especially alopecia totalis/universalis, showed higher clonality than normal scalp.

Patients with alopecia areata provided lesional scalp punch biopsies as well as peripheral blood. Sorting separated CD4+ and CD8+ T cells out of PBMCs. This chain connects TRBV28 to TRBJ2-7, with D hard to call. This receptor was taken from a human donor with alopecia areata. Sequenced: NKG2D-low CD8+ T cells sorted from blood. The DNA of the CDR3 is TGTGCCAGCAGTTTCTGGTACGAGCAGTACTTC. This translates into CASSFWYEQYF.